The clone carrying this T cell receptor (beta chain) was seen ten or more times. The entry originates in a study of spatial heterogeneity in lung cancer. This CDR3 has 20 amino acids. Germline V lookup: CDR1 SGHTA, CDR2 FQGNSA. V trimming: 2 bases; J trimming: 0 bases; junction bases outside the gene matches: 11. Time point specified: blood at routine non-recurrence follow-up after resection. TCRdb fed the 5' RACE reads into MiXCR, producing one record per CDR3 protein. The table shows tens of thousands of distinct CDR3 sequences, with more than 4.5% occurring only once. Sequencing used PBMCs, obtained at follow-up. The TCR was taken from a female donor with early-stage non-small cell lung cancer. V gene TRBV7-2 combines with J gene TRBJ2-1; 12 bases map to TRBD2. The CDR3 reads CASSLFGLTSGGSSYNEQFF. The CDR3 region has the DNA TGTGCCAGCAGCTTATTTGGGTTGACTAGCGGGGGCAGCTCCTACAATGAGCAGTTCTTC.